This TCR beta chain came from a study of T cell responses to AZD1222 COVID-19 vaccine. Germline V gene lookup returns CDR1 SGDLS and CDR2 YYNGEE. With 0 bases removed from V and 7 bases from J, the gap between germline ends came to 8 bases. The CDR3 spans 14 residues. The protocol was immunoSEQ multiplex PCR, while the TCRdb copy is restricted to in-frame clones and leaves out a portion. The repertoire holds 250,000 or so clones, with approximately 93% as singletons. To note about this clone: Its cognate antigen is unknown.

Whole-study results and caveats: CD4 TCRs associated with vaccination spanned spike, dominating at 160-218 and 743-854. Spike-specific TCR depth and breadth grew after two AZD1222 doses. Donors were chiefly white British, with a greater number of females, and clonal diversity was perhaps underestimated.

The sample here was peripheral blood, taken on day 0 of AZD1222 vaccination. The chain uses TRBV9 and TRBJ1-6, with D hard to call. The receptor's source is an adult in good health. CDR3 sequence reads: CASSVGRKNSPLHF. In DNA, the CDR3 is TGTGCCAGCAGCGTAGGACGGAAAAATTCACCCCTCCACTTT.